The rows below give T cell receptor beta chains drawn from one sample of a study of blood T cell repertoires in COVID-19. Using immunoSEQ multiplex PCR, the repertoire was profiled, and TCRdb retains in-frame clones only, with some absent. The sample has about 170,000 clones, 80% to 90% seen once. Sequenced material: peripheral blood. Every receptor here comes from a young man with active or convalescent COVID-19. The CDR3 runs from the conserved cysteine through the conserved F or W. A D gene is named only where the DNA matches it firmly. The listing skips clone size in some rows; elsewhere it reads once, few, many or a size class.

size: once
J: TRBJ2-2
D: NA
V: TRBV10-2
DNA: TGCGCCAGCCTTGACAGGAACACCGGGGAGCTGTTTTTT
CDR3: CASLDRNTGELFF

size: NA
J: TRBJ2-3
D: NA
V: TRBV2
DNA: TGTGCCAGCAGCCCAAACAGGGACACAGATACGCAGTATTTT
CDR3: CASSPNRDTDTQYF

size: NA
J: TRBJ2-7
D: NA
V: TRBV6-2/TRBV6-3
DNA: TGTGCCAGCAGTTACTCCGCAGGCAGGGGTGTCTACGAGCAGTACTTC
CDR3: CASSYSAGRGVYEQYF

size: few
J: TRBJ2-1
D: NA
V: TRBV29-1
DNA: TGCAGCGTTGATAGATACAATGAGCAGTTCTTC
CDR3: CSVDRYNEQFF

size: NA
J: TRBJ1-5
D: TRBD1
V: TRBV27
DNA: TGTGCCAGCAGTTTCGGGACAGGGGGGGAGCAGCCCCAGCATTTT
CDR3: CASSFGTGGEQPQHF

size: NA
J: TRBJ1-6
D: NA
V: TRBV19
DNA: TGTGCCAGTAGTAGGCTAGGGGATACTTCACCCCTCCACTTT
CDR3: CASSRLGDTSPLHF

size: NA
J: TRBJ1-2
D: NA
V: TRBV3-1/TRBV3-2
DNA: TGTGCCAGCAGCCAAGATCAGGGGACAATCTATGGCTACACCTTC
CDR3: CASSQDQGTIYGYTF

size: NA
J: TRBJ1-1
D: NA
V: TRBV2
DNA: TGTGCCAGCAGTGCCCACATTTTAACAACTGAAGCTTTCTTT
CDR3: CASSAHILTTEAFF

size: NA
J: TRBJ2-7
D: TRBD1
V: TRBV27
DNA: TGTGCCAGCAGTTTCCTTGTGGGGAACCTTGACAGGGATAACTCCTACGAGCAGTACTTC
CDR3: CASSFLVGNLDRDNSYEQYF

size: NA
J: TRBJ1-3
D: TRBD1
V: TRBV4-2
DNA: TGTGCCAGCAGCCAAGTTCAGGGGGCTGGAAACACCATATATTTT
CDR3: CASSQVQGAGNTIYF

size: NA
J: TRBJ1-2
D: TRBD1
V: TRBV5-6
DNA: TGTGCCAGCAGTCCGCCTATGACAGGGGGTACTGCTGGCTACACCTTC
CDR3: CASSPPMTGGTAGYTF

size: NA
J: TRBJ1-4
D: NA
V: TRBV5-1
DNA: TGCGCCAGCAGCCTACAGTCGGAGGCGGAAAAACTGTTTTTT
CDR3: CASSLQSEAEKLFF

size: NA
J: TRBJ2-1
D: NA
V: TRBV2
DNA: TGTGCCAGCAGTGCAGGGGATCTAACGAATGAGCAGTTCTTC
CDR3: CASSAGDLTNEQFF

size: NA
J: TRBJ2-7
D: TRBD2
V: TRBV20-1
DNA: TGCAGTGCCTTAGCGGGAGTGGAGCAGTACTTC
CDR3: CSALAGVEQYF

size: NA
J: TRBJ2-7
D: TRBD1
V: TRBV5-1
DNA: TGCGCCAGCAGCTTGGGACAGGGAAGCTCCTACGAGCAGTACTTC
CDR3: CASSLGQGSSYEQYF

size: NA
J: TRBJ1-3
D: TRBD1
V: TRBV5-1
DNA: TGCGCCAGCAGCTCAGGGGGCTCTGGAAACACCATATATTTT
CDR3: CASSSGGSGNTIYF

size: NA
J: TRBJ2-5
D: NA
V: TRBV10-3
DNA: TGTGCCATCAGTGTCGGTCTAGCGCAAGAGACCCAGTACTTC
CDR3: CAISVGLAQETQYF

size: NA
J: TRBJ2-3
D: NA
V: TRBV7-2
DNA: TGTGCCAGCAGCTTATCGGTAGGCGGAGCATTCACAGATACGCAGTATTTT
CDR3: CASSLSVGGAFTDTQYF

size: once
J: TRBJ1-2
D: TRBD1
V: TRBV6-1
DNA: TGTGCCAGCAGTATGGGACAGAACTATGGCTACACCTTC
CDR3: CASSMGQNYGYTF

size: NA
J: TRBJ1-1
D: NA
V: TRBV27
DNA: TGTGCCAGCAGTTTACGGGGGAACACTGAAGCTTTCTTT
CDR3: CASSLRGNTEAFF

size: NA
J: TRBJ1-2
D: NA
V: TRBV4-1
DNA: TGCGCCAGCAGCCAAGGTCGGCAGGGAGGCTACACCTTC
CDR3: CASSQGRQGGYTF

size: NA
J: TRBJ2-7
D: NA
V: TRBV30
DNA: TGTGCCTGGACTAAATCAACAGGTCCCTACGAGCAGTACTTC
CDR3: CAWTKSTGPYEQYF

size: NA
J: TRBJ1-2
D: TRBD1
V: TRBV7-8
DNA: TGTGCCAGCAGCTTATATGACAGGGATGTGGGCTACACCTTC
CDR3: CASSLYDRDVGYTF

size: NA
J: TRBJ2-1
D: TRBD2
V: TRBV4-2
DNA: TGTGCCAGCAGCCCAATGACTAGCGGGGACTCCTACAATGAGCAGTTCTTC
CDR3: CASSPMTSGDSYNEQFF

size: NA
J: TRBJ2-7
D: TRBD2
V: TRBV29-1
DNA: TGCAGCTGTTATTCTAGCGGTGACTCCTACGAGCAGTACTTC
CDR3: CSCYSSGDSYEQYF

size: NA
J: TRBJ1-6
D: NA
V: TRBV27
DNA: TGTGCCAGCAGCGGACCAGGGAATTCACCCCTCCACTTT
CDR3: CASSGPGNSPLHF

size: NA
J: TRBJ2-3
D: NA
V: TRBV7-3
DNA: TGTGCCAGCAGCTTGGGCGGCACAGATACGCAGTATTTT
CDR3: CASSLGGTDTQYF

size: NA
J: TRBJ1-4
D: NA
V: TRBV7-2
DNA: TGTGCCAGCAGCTCTGGGGCGAACCGGGAAAAACTGTTTTTT
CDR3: CASSSGANREKLFF

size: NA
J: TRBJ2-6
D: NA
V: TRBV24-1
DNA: TGTGCCAGCGGGCAGGGGAATCCCCCACTGGTCTCTGGGGCCAACGTCCTGACTTTC
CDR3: CASGQGNPPLVSGANVLTF

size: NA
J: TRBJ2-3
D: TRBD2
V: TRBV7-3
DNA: TGTGCCAGCAGATCTAGCGGTCAGGCAGATACGCAGTATTTT
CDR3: CASRSSGQADTQYF